The 8 T cell receptor beta chains presented below share a single source sample, sequenced in a study of T cell changes during pregnancy in multiple sclerosis. Method: immunoSEQ multiplex PCR; TCRdb's copy keeps in-frame clones and lacks some. In the table there are 80,000 to 100,000 clones, approximately 93% of which are singletons. The sample consisted of peripheral blood, taken after pregnancy. These receptors originate from a female donor with multiple sclerosis, enrolled in a pregnancy study.

The V call is TRBV10-2, the J call TRBJ2-7; 7 bases agree with TRBD1. The germline CDR1 and CDR2 sequences are WSHSY and SAAADI. This CDR3 has 15 amino acids. V lost 5 bases, J lost 0 bases, and 7 bases stayed unmatched. The CDR3 region is CASSPGTDLSYEQYF. CDR3 DNA sequence: TGCGCCAGCAGTCCCGGGACAGACCTCTCCTACGAGCAGTACTTC.

This clone came up a few times. This chain links TRBV6-4 with TRBJ2-3, with TRBD1 identical over 7 bases. With 5 bases clipped from V and 3 bases from J, the junction kept 5 bases outside the gene matches. Germline V gives CDR1 MRHNA, CDR2 SNTAGT. The CDR3 extends over 14 amino acids. CDR3: CASSNAGGTDTQYF. CDR3 coding DNA: TGTGCCAGCAGTAACGCAGGGGGAACAGATACGCAGTATTTT.

This chain connects TRBV6-1 to TRBJ2-1; no reliable D call. CDR3 size: 13 residues. V dropped 3 bases and J dropped 5 bases, with 8 bases sitting between them. The V gene's germline CDR1 is MNHNS and CDR2 SASEGT. CDR3 protein: CASSDGQNNEQFF. The CDR3, as DNA: TGTGCCAGCAGTGACGGTCAAAACAATGAGCAGTTCTTC.

The chain recombines TRBV6-1 with TRBJ2-7, with 7 bases fitting TRBD1. Germline V gives CDR1 MNHNS, CDR2 SASEGT. J gave up 2 bases and V 2 bases, and 12 bases lay outside the gene matches. The CDR3 loop spans 17 amino acids. CDR3 protein: CASSERVGTDIAYEQYF. Here the CDR3 DNA reads TGTGCCAGCAGTGAAAGGGTAGGGACAGATATAGCCTACGAGCAGTACTTC.

This clone was observed a single time. The chain uses TRBV5-4 and TRBJ2-2; 9 bases line up with TRBD1. This CDR3 comprises 17 residues. Germline CDR1 and CDR2: SGHNT and YYREEE (reference sequence). Unmatched junction bases numbered 7, after V lost 3 bases and J lost 1 base. The CDR3 bases are TGTGCCAGCAGCTCCACAACAGGGGGCTGGAACACCGGGGAGCTGTTTTTT. Amino acids: CASSSTTGGWNTGELFF.

This chain joins TRBV7-9 and TRBJ1-3; 9 bases line up with TRBD1. Unmatched junction bases numbered 15, after V lost 4 bases and J lost 5 bases. Germline loops: CDR1 SEHNR, CDR2 FQNEAQ (reference sequence). The CDR3 runs 18 residues. The DNA of the CDR3 is TGTGCCAGCAGCTCAAGCGCGGCGGGACAGGGAGGTAGAAACACCATATATTTT. It encodes CASSSSAAGQGGRNTIYF. Looking up the rest from reference TRBV7-9 and TRBJ1-3 gives the full variable domain: DTGVSQNPRHKITKRGQNVTFRCDPISEHNRLYWYRQTLGQGPEFLTYFQNEAQLEKSRLLSDRFSAERPKGSFSTLEIQRTEQGDSAMYLCASSSSAAGQGGRNTIYFGEGSWLTVV.

The chain joins TRBV6-5 to TRBJ2-2; TRBD2 matches at 7 bases. The CDR3 runs 13 residues. CDR1 and CDR2 (germline): MNHEY, SVGAGI. Losses at the gene ends were 10 bases for V and 7 bases for J; bases not matched to a gene: 9. For the CDR3, the DNA is TGTGCCACCGGGGGGTTTCGGGGCGGGGAGCTGTTTTTT. Translation gives CATGGFRGGELFF.

This chain uses TRBV18 with TRBJ2-1; 10 positions agree with TRBD2. From germline, CDR1 is KGHSH and CDR2 LQKENI. The V gene end was trimmed by 1 base and the J gene end by 8 bases; junction bases not matched to a gene: 5. There are 15 residues in the CDR3. The CDR3 spells CASSPLAGGRDEQFF. In DNA, the CDR3 is TGTGCCAGCTCACCACTAGCGGGAGGTCGCGATGAGCAGTTCTTC.